This passage covers 19 T cell receptor beta chains from one sample sequenced in a study of neurological immune-mediated disorders. TCRdb used MiXCR to reprocess the 5' RACE reads, holding one entry per CDR3 protein. The sample records tens of thousands of distinct CDR3 sequences, around 3.4% being singletons. Input material: PBMCs. The receptors come from a man between 35 and 55 years old with multiple sclerosis.

This clonotype has at least ten counts. The V and J genes are TRBV12-3 or TRBV12-4 and TRBJ2-7; possibly TRBD1 for D (6 bases). CDR3 length: 16 residues. The V end was cut by 1 base, the J end by 2 bases, with 15 bases between. The CDR3 loop is CASSLEIIRGTYEQYF. The DNA of the CDR3 is TGTGCCAGCAGTTTAGAGATAATCAGGGGTACCTACGAGCAGTACTTC.

In its sample, this clonotype was seen many times. This chain uses TRBV5-1 with TRBJ2-7; 9 nucleotides line up with TRBD1. The V and J ends lost 1 base and 2 bases, in that order; junction bases with no gene match: 7. Germline V gene lookup returns CDR1 SGHRS and CDR2 YFSETQ. The CDR3 is 16 amino acids. As DNA, the CDR3 is TGCGCCAGCAGCTTGACTTTGACAGGGGGGGCCTACGAGCAGTACTTC. It translates to CASSLTLTGGAYEQYF.

A note on this clonotype: This may be a read error: a much more frequent sequence differs by one nucleotide. The J gene is TRBJ1-2, the V gene TRBV20-1; D call uncertain. Germline CDR1 reads DFQATT; CDR2 reads SNEGSKA (reference sequence). This CDR3 has 12 residues. V was clipped by 2 bases and J by 3 bases, with 7 bases between them. The CDR3 DNA is TGCAGTGCTAGAAGCCAGGACTATGGCTACACCTTC. It codes for CSARSQDYGYTF.

This clonotype was observed at least ten times. The V gene is TRBV5-1, the J gene TRBJ2-6; D possibly corresponds to TRBD1 (6 bases). Trimming shortened V by 7 bases and J by 3 bases, and 14 bases separated the two germline ends. The CDR3 runs to 15 residues. The germline V gene encodes CDR1 SGHRS and CDR2 YFSETQ. The CDR3 region has the DNA TGCGCCAGCCACAGGGATCTTAGTGGGGCCAACGTCCTGACTTTC. Amino acid sequence: CASHRDLSGANVLTF. Full variable domain (remainder filled in from reference TRBV5-1 and TRBJ2-6): KAGVTQTPRYLIKTRGQQVTLSCSPISGHRSVSWYQQTPGQGLQFLFEYFSETQRNKGNFPGRFSGRQFSNSRSEMNVSTLELGDSALYLCASHRDLSGANVLTFGAGSRLTVL.

This clonotype has at least ten counts. The chain joins TRBV2 to TRBJ2-2; D unresolved. Germline V lookup: CDR1 SNHLY, CDR2 FYNNEI. This CDR3 is built from 14 residues. The V end was cut by 3 bases, the J end by 9 bases, with 14 bases between. For the CDR3, the DNA is TGTGCCAGCAGTGAGGGGTCTATGGGCCGGGAGCTGTTTTTT. It is translated as CASSEGSMGRELFF.

This clonotype was picked up many times. The V call is TRBV20-1, the J call TRBJ2-7; 7 bases are shared with TRBD1. This CDR3 has 16 residues. Germline lookup yields CDR1 DFQATT and CDR2 SNEGSKA (reference sequence). Trimming cost V 3 bases and J 2 bases; bases outside gene matches: 13. CDR3 protein: CSARGTQGQRPYEQYF. The CDR3 nucleotides read TGCAGTGCTAGGGGGACGCAGGGACAGAGACCCTACGAGCAGTACTTC.

This clonotype has a count of ten or more. The rearrangement joins TRBV20-1 to TRBJ2-7; 8 nucleotides match TRBD2. Germline lookup yields CDR1 DFQATT and CDR2 SNEGSKA (reference sequence). V lost 0 bases, J lost 1 base, and 5 bases stayed unmatched. This CDR3 spans 15 amino acids. The CDR3 reads CSARDGGGPSYEQYF. The DNA for the CDR3 is TGCAGTGCTAGAGATGGCGGGGGGCCTTCCTACGAGCAGTACTTC.

In its sample, this clonotype was seen many times. The chain recombines TRBV29-1 with TRBJ1-4; no clear D gene. The CDR3 sequence is 14 residues long. Between the trimmed V and J ends, which lost 2 bases and 2 bases, there was a span of 9 bases. From germline, CDR1 is SQVTM and CDR2 ANQGSEA. CDR3 protein: CSVEKGSTNEKLFF. For the CDR3, the DNA is TGCAGCGTTGAAAAGGGTTCGACTAATGAAAAACTGTTTTTT. The whole variable domain, filled in from reference TRBV29-1 and TRBJ1-4, reads SAVISQKPSRDICQRGTSLTIQCQVDSQVTMMFWYRQQPGQSLTLIATANQGSEATYESGFVIDKFPISRPNLTFSTLTVSNMSPEDSSIYLCSVEKGSTNEKLFFGSGTQLSVL.

In this sample, this clonotype turned up many times. This rearrangement joins TRBV3-1 to TRBJ2-5; TRBD1 or TRBD2 may be the D gene (5 bases each). The CDR3 consists of 16 residues. Trimming removed 7 bases at V and 7 bases at J, with 25 bases between. Germline V CDR1 and CDR2: LGHDT, YNNKEL (reference sequence). The CDR3 protein is CASTSVPPGTVMTQYF. The CDR3 DNA follows: TGTGCCAGCACCAGCGTCCCTCCCGGGACGGTGATGACCCAGTACTTC.

Many counts were recorded for this clonotype. The chain links TRBV7-8 to TRBJ2-2, with D possibly TRBD1 on 6 matching bases. V lost 2 bases to trimming and J lost 5 bases, with 12 bases between them. There are 15 residues in the CDR3. Germline V gene sequence: CDR1 SGHVS, CDR2 FQNEAQ. The CDR3, as DNA: TGTGCCAGCAGCTTAAACAGGGTCAGAACCGGGGAGCTGTTTTTT. Encoded protein: CASSLNRVRTGELFF.

This clonotype showed up many times. CDR3 sequence: CASSPWTSGGASEQYF. For the CDR3, the DNA is TGTGCCAGCTCACCATGGACTAGCGGGGGGGCGAGCGAGCAGTACTTC. This rearrangement joins TRBV18 to TRBJ2-7; TRBD2 aligns across 15 bases. Germline loops: CDR1 KGHSH, CDR2 LQKENI. The CDR3 has 16 amino acids. The trim removed 2 bases at V and 6 bases at J, leaving 5 bases unmatched.

This clonotype was counted a few times. One junction end does not reproduce the germline sequence, and a read error may be involved. This chain links TRBV6-2 or TRBV6-3 with TRBJ1-5; D is unclear. Germline assignment: CDR1 MNHEY and CDR2 SVGEGT. The CDR3 has 12 amino acids. This CDR3 reads CTSGRERQPQNF. The CDR3 DNA sequence: TGTACCAGCGGCCGGGAGAGGCAGCCCCAGAATTTT.

This clonotype was picked up many times. This rearrangement joins TRBV5-1 to TRBJ2-5; tentatively, D is TRBD2 (6 bases). The germline gives CDR1 SGHRS, CDR2 YFSETQ. The length of the CDR3 is 14 residues. V was cut by 5 bases and J by 4 bases, with 15 bases left in between. The CDR3 DNA sequence: TGCGCCAGCAGAAGGGCTAGCGCACGAGAGACCCAGTACTTC. Its protein is CASRRASARETQYF. Supplemented by reference TRBV5-1 and TRBJ2-5, the full variable domain reads KAGVTQTPRYLIKTRGQQVTLSCSPISGHRSVSWYQQTPGQGLQFLFEYFSETQRNKGNFPGRFSGRQFSNSRSEMNVSTLELGDSALYLCASRRASARETQYFGPGTRLLVL.

The table lists this clonotype with many counts. This chain connects TRBV7-2 to TRBJ2-5; D may be TRBD1 (5 bases). The V and J ends lost 1 base and 2 bases respectively, with 11 bases between them. The CDR3 is 15 amino acids. In germline, CDR1 is SGHTA, CDR2 FQGNSA. In DNA, the CDR3 is TGTGCCAGCAGCTTAGTCGCCAGGGATCAAGAGACCCAGTACTTC. It encodes CASSLVARDQETQYF.

In this sample, this clonotype turned up many times. This chain uses TRBV4-2 with TRBJ2-3; weak D call: TRBD2 (6 bases). CDR3 length: 14 amino acids. Germline values: CDR1 LGHNA, CDR2 YNFKEQ. V dropped 4 bases and J dropped 2 bases, with 10 bases sitting between them. The CDR3 DNA reads TGTGCCAGCAGCCGGGGGGTGGACACAGATACGCAGTATTTT. Translating it yields CASSRGVDTDTQYF.

In this sample, this clonotype turned up many times. This sequence joins TRBV5-5 and TRBJ2-5; no clear D gene. CDR1 and CDR2 (germline): SGHKS, YYEKEE (reference sequence). The V and J ends lost 4 bases and 2 bases respectively, with 6 bases between them. The CDR3 runs to 12 residues. The CDR3 loop reads CASSARQETQYF. The CDR3 nucleotides are TGTGCCAGCAGCGCGAGGCAAGAGACCCAGTACTTC.

About this clonotype itself: This may stem from a read error, because a much larger clone lies one nucleotide away. This chain uses TRBV20-1 with TRBJ2-7, with TRBD2 identical over 10 bases. Per the germline V gene, CDR1 is DFQATT and CDR2 is SNEGSKA (reference sequence). The length of the CDR3 is 15 residues. The CDR3 here is CSASSGLAGGYEKYF. The CDR3 region has the DNA TGCAGTGCTAGTAGTGGATTAGCGGGGGGATACGAGAAGTACTTC.

This clonotype was seen many times. The chain uses TRBV20-1 and TRBJ2-7; tentatively, D is TRBD2 (6 bases). Germline assignment: CDR1 DFQATT and CDR2 SNEGSKA (reference sequence). Trimming removed 2 bases at V and 2 bases at J, with 13 bases between. The CDR3 is 14 amino acids. In nucleotides, the CDR3 is TGCAGTGCTAGAAAGGGCGGAGGGGCCTACGAGCAGTACTTC. It specifies CSARKGGGAYEQYF.

This clonotype was seen many times. The chain uses TRBV3-1 and TRBJ2-7, with a tentative D call TRBD2 (5 bases). Germline lookup yields CDR1 LGHDT and CDR2 YNNKEL (reference sequence). Trimming left V 1 base short and J 1 base short, with 11 bases between. This CDR3 is 15 amino acids long. In nucleotides, the CDR3 is TGTGCCAGCAGCCAAGCGGGGATAGAGTCCTACGAGCAGTACTTC. Protein sequence: CASSQAGIESYEQYF.